These 17 T cell receptor beta chains came from one sample sequenced in a study of T-cell reconstitution after alpha-beta-depleted transplantation in children. Preparation of the TCRbeta library involved a method that used unique molecular identifiers. MiXCR, run by TCRdb on the PCR reads, gives a single entry per CDR3 protein. Among about a million distinct CDR3 sequences listed, about 29% were seen once. The material was PBMCs, mostly from graft donor cells, obtained 360 days after TCRalphabeta/CD19-depleted stem cell transplant. The origin of the receptors is a boy in the first two years of life who had a stem cell transplant for SCID, so the T cells may come from the graft donor.

This clonotype was detected only a few times. The genes are TRBV4-2 and TRBJ2-7, with TRBD2 matching 9 bases. Per germline, CDR1 LGHNA and CDR2 YNFKEQ. The CDR3 consists of 17 residues. V shed 0 bases and J 0 bases; nucleotides not matched to a gene: 6. CDR3 DNA sequence: TGTGCCAGCAGCCAAGAGTCGGCTAGCGGGGTCTCCTACGAGCAGTACTTC. Protein sequence: CASSQESASGVSYEQYF.

The rearrangement uses TRBV7-8 and TRBJ2-7; D is undetermined. Trimming removed 7 bases at V and 1 base at J, with 14 bases between. The CDR3 spans 14 residues. The germline gives CDR1 SGHVS, CDR2 FQNEAQ. CDR3 nucleotides: TGTGCCAGCAATACGGGTGGGAAATCCTACGAGCAGTACTTC. It codes for CASNTGGKSYEQYF.

The sample holds a few counts of this clonotype. The chain uses TRBV10-3 and TRBJ2-5; unclear D gene. V gave up 0 bases and J gave up 2 bases, with 7 bases separating them. Germline V gene data show CDR1 as ENHRY and CDR2 as SYGVKD. The CDR3 length is 14 residues. CDR3 in DNA: TGTGCCATCAGTGAGTCGGCAGATCAAGAGACCCAGTACTTC. This translates into CAISESADQETQYF.

About this clonotype itself: At one end the junction does not follow the germline gene, possibly because of a read error. V usage is TRBV5-1 and J usage is TRBJ2-1; TRBD2 agrees at 12 bases. The CDR3 sequence is 17 residues long. Germline V gene sequence: CDR1 SGHRS, CDR2 YFSETQ. CDR3 in DNA: TGCGCCAGCAGCTCGTCCGCTAGCGGGGGGGCCTACCATGAGCAGTTCTTC. Its protein product is CASSSSASGGAYHEQFF.

The genes are TRBV29-1 and TRBJ1-1; possible D gene TRBD1, 5 bases. The germline CDR1 and CDR2 sequences are SQVTM and ANQGSEA. The CDR3 has 13 amino acids. V was pared by 7 bases and J by 2 bases, with 14 bases between. The CDR3 DNA reads as TGCAGCGCTGTGGGACGGGTAAACACTGAAGCTTTCTTT. Translation gives CSAVGRVNTEAFF.

CDR3 bases: TGTGCCACCAGTGACCTAGGGGAGAGCGGGGAAAGTGATACGCAGTATTTT. This encodes CATSDLGESGESDTQYF. V is TRBV24-1 and J is TRBJ2-3, with 7 bases lining up with TRBD2. The CDR3 is 17 amino acids. J lost 6 bases, V lost 4 bases, and 15 bases had no gene match. The germline V gene has CDR1 KGHDR and CDR2 SFDVKD.

This clonotype was counted ten times or more. This rearrangement joins TRBV11-2 to TRBJ2-1, with unresolved D. Germline V gene lookup returns CDR1 SGHAT and CDR2 FQNNGV. Deletions cut 2 bases from V and 4 bases from J, with 9 bases between. CDR3 length equals 14 residues. The CDR3 region is CASSLPGAYNEQFF. CDR3 sequence (DNA): TGTGCCAGCAGCTTACCGGGCGCTTACAATGAGCAGTTCTTC.

This chain uses TRBV6-5 with TRBJ2-2; no clear D gene. The CDR3 sequence is 10 residues long. V was trimmed by 7 bases and J by 6 bases, leaving 3 bases between them. Per germline, CDR1 MNHEY and CDR2 SVGAGI. Written as DNA, the CDR3 is TGTGCCAGCAACCCCGGGGAGCTGTTTTTT. It is translated as CASNPGELFF.

This clonotype was counted at least ten times. This chain joins TRBV9 and TRBJ2-3; a weak D match, TRBD1 (5 bases). Deletions cut 0 bases from V and 0 bases from J, with 11 bases between. Germline assignment: CDR1 SGDLS and CDR2 YYNGEE. The CDR3 extends over 16 amino acids. In DNA form, the CDR3 reads TGTGCCAGCAGCGTAGAGCAGGGAATTAGCACAGATACGCAGTATTTT. Its translation is CASSVEQGISTDTQYF.

The chain couples TRBV6-2 or TRBV6-3 to TRBJ2-1, with 8 bases aligning to TRBD1. V was clipped by 6 bases and J by 4 bases; unmatched bases: 5. From germline, CDR1 is MNHEY and CDR2 SVGEGT. The CDR3 is made up of 14 amino acids. CDR3 protein: CASSRGTGYNEQFF. CDR3 nucleotide sequence: TGTGCCAGCAGCCGCGGGACAGGATACAATGAGCAGTTCTTC.

This chain links TRBV6-1 with TRBJ2-6, with a tentative D call TRBD1 (5 bases). This CDR3 is built from 17 residues. V was cut by 5 bases and J by 2 bases, with 16 bases left in between. Germline lookup yields CDR1 MNHNS and CDR2 SASEGT. In DNA, the CDR3 is TGTGCCAGCAGTATGATTTATACAGGAACTGGGGCCAACGTCCTGACTTTC. This sequence encodes CASSMIYTGTGANVLTF.

The chain is built from TRBV5-1 and TRBJ2-7; D remains ambiguous. V gave up 4 bases and J gave up 7 bases, with 18 bases separating them. The CDR3 consists of 14 residues. Per germline, CDR1 SGHRS and CDR2 YFSETQ. CDR3 DNA sequence: TGCGCCAGCAGCCCCTGGACCACCCCGCGGGAGCAGTACTTC. As protein: CASSPWTTPREQYF.

V gene TRBV7-3 combines with J gene TRBJ1-6; 7 bases align to TRBD1. Germline V CDR1 and CDR2: SGHTA, FQGTGA. V lost 4 bases, J lost 7 bases, and 7 bases stayed unmatched. The CDR3 totals 15 residues. As DNA, the CDR3 is TGTGCCAGCAGCTCGACAGGGACGCTCAATTCACCCCTCCACTTT. Amino acids: CASSSTGTLNSPLHF.

This clonotype occurred a few times. The chain combines TRBV20-1 with TRBJ2-5, with TRBD1 as a possible D gene (5 bases). Germline V lookup: CDR1 DFQATT, CDR2 SNEGSKA (reference sequence). Trimming removed 5 bases from V and 5 bases from J, with 18 bases in between. The CDR3 length is 14 residues. The CDR3 sequence is CSAPVDRLGETQYF. For the CDR3, the DNA is TGCAGTGCTCCAGTCGACAGACTGGGCGAGACCCAGTACTTC.

The J gene is TRBJ1-6, the V gene TRBV5-5; D is ambiguous. The CDR3 totals 12 residues. The germline gives CDR1 SGHKS, CDR2 YYEKEE (reference sequence). Trimming cost V 4 bases and J 9 bases, with 8 bases left between them. For the CDR3, the DNA is TGTGCCAGCAGCCTACAGCTTTCACCCCTCCACTTT. It yields the protein CASSLQLSPLHF.

This chain links TRBV4-1 with TRBJ1-1; D possibly corresponds to TRBD1 (5 bases). V lost 0 bases and J 5 bases, leaving 13 bases between the germline ends. This CDR3 spans 15 amino acids. The germline gives CDR1 MGHRA, CDR2 YSYEKL. CDR3 in amino acids: CASSQDATGGTEAFF. CDR3 DNA: TGCGCCAGCAGCCAAGATGCAACAGGTGGGACTGAAGCTTTCTTT.

This clonotype appeared a few times. The chain is built from TRBV29-1 and TRBJ2-1; D unclear. V was trimmed by 0 bases and J by 9 bases, leaving 6 bases between them. CDR1 is SQVTM, CDR2 ANQGSEA, per germline. The CDR3 has 11 amino acids. This CDR3 is CSVEDLAEQFF. CDR3 bases: TGCAGCGTTGAAGATCTGGCTGAGCAGTTCTTC.